A selection of T cell receptor beta chains follows, all from one sample in a study of T cell repertoires in cytomegalovirus infection. For these receptors, no antigen is known. One entry per CDR3 protein results from TCRdb running MiXCR on the reads. The sample contains 95,000 to 150,000 distinct CDR3 sequences, roughly a third of which appear only once. The starting material was CD8+ T cells from cultured PBMCs, obtained from culture after CMV antigen stimulation. Receptors originate from a human donor in good health (CMV status not recorded). Some clones in this sample may be carry-over from other donors' samples. The CDR3 runs from the conserved cysteine through the conserved F or W. A D gene is named only where the DNA matches it firmly. Clone size is not always given. Where it is, it says once, few, many or a class for expanded clones.

TGTGCCAGCAGTGAAGGGTTGGACAGGGAATTCACAGATACGCAGTATTTT,CASSEGLDREFTDTQYF,TRBD1,TRBJ2-3,TRBV6-1,.
TGTGCCAGCAGTGAATTGGGGACCTTGAACACTGAAGCTTTCTTT,CASSELGTLNTEAFF,.,TRBJ1-1,TRBV6-1,many
TGTGCCAGCAGCTTAGGGGGGGGATTCGACGAGCAGTACTTC,CASSLGGGFDEQYF,TRBD2,TRBJ2-7,TRBV7-2,many
TGCGCCAGCAGCCAAGATTCAGGGGGAAGCAATCAGCCCCAGCATTTT,CASSQDSGGSNQPQHF,TRBD1,TRBJ1-5,TRBV4-1,few
TGTGCCATCAGCTCTTTGGAGACAGGGGATGAGACCCAGTACTTC,CAISSLETGDETQYF,TRBD1,TRBJ2-5,TRBV10-3,many
TGCAGTGCCCCTTTGTCCTCCTACAATGAGCAGTTCTTC,CSAPLSSYNEQFF,.,TRBJ2-1,TRBV20-1,.
TGTGCCAGTAGTATGGGACAGGCCAATCAGCCCCAGCATTTT,CASSMGQANQPQHF,TRBD1,TRBJ1-5,TRBV19,.
TGTGCCAGCAGCTTAGTTGAGAACACTGAAGCTTTCTTT,CASSLVENTEAFF,.,TRBJ1-1,TRBV7-9,few
TGTGCCAGCAGTGAAGGGGGACAGGGGAGACCCAATGAGCAGTTCTTC,CASSEGGQGRPNEQFF,TRBD1,TRBJ2-1,TRBV2,once
TGTGCCAGCAGCTTAAACTGGGGCGGGGGTAGCACAGATACGCAGTATTTT,CASSLNWGGGSTDTQYF,TRBD2,TRBJ2-3,TRBV7-2,few
TGTGCGTCAAGTTGGTCAGGGGATAGCTCCTACGAGCAGTACTTC,CASSWSGDSSYEQYF,.,TRBJ2-7,TRBV28,many
TGTGCTAGTGGCCCTGGGACTAGCGGGGGGCCATATACCTACAATGAGCAGTTCTTC,CASGPGTSGGPYTYNEQFF,TRBD2,TRBJ2-1,TRBV12-5,.
TGCGCCAGCAGCCAAGATGCCGCTAGCGACTACAATGAGCAGTTCTTC,CASSQDAASDYNEQFF,.,TRBJ2-1,TRBV4-1,few
TGTGCCAGCAGTCGCACAGGGCGAGATCAGCCCCAGCATTTT,CASSRTGRDQPQHF,.,TRBJ1-5,TRBV6-2/TRBV6-3,few
TGTGCCAGCACTTCCCCGGCCGGAAACGAGCAGTACTTC,CASTSPAGNEQYF,.,TRBJ2-7,TRBV12-3/TRBV12-4,many
TGTGCCAGCAGCCTACGGACGGGTTCACCCCTCCACTTT,CASSLRTGSPLHF,.,TRBJ1-6,TRBV9,.
TGTGCCAGCAGCGTGGAGGGTTTATTAAATGGCTACACCTTC,CASSVEGLLNGYTF,.,TRBJ1-2,TRBV9,few
TGTGCCAGCAGTCTAACAGGGTTGCGGGATCAGCCCCAGCATTTT,CASSLTGLRDQPQHF,.,TRBJ1-5,TRBV2,few
TGTGCCAGCAGCTCGGAGGCGGTCACTGAAGCTTTCTTT,CASSSEAVTEAFF,.,TRBJ1-1,TRBV7-9,many
TGTGCCAGCAGCTTTGGTCCAACCGGGGAGCTGTTTTTT,CASSFGPTGELFF,.,TRBJ2-2,TRBV5-6,many
TGTGCCAGCAGCCTCAACAGGGGGCAAGATGAAAAACTGTTTTTT,CASSLNRGQDEKLFF,TRBD1,TRBJ1-4,TRBV7-2,many
TGTGCCAGCAGTGCCCGACAGGGGTCAAACACCGGGGAGCTGTTTTTT,CASSARQGSNTGELFF,TRBD1,TRBJ2-2,TRBV27,few
TGTGCCAGCAGCAACCCAGGAAACACCATATATTTT,CASSNPGNTIYF,.,TRBJ1-3,TRBV7-9,many
TGCAGTGCTCGGACAGGAGGGGAAAATTCACCCCTCCACTTT,CSARTGGENSPLHF,TRBD1,TRBJ1-6,TRBV20-1,many
TGTGCCAGCAGTCGAGGACAGTCGAGCAATCAGCCCCAGCATTTT,CASSRGQSSNQPQHF,.,TRBJ1-5,TRBV28,few
TGTGCCAGCAGCGGAGGTATCACAGATACGCAGTATTTT,CASSGGITDTQYF,.,TRBJ2-3,TRBV6-5,few
TGTGCCAGCACCGGGACCGCGGCGGGAAACACCATATATTTT,CASTGTAAGNTIYF,.,TRBJ1-3,TRBV6-6,once
TGCAGTGTCCGGGAGATAGGAAACACCATATATTTT,CSVREIGNTIYF,.,TRBJ1-3,TRBV20-1,.
TGTGCCAGCAGTTTAGAGGGGCTCGAGCAGTACTTC,CASSLEGLEQYF,.,TRBJ2-7,TRBV12-3/TRBV12-4,.
TGTGCCAGCGAGGGCAGCCACCGCGAGCCCCTCCACTTT,CASEGSHREPLHF,.,TRBJ1-6,TRBV2,.
TGTGCCAGCAGCTTAACAGGGGTGAACGAGCAGTACTTC,CASSLTGVNEQYF,TRBD1,TRBJ2-7,TRBV7-6,many
TGTGCCAGCAGCTCACAGGGGACATCCGCCAATGAGCAGTTCTTC,CASSSQGTSANEQFF,TRBD1,TRBJ2-1,TRBV7-3,many
TGTGCCAGCAGCCATACTCGCGATCGTTCCTACAATGAGCAGTTCTTC,CASSHTRDRSYNEQFF,.,TRBJ2-1,TRBV7-8,many
TGTGCCATCAGTGATCCCGGGACAGCCTCCTACGAGCAGTACTTC,CAISDPGTASYEQYF,TRBD1,TRBJ2-7,TRBV10-3,.
TGTGCCAGCAGTTTAGGGGACAGGGAGGTCAATCAGCCCCAGCATTTT,CASSLGDREVNQPQHF,TRBD1,TRBJ1-5,TRBV27,.
TGTGCCAGCAGCTTTCCAGGGGTCTATGGCTACACCTTC,CASSFPGVYGYTF,.,TRBJ1-2,TRBV7-6,.
TGTGCCAGCAGCGAGGGGCGGGACAAGAACACTGAAGCTTTCTTT,CASSEGRDKNTEAFF,.,TRBJ1-1,TRBV2,.
TGTGCCAGCAGCTTTGACATGAGGAACACTGAAGCTTTCTTT,CASSFDMRNTEAFF,.,TRBJ1-1,TRBV7-2,.
TGTGCCAGCGGGCAGGGGGGGAGCGAGACCGGGGAGCTGTTTTTT,CASGQGGSETGELFF,.,TRBJ2-2,TRBV12-3/TRBV12-4,.
TGTGCCAGCAGCTTAGGTAATGTCTGGACGGATACGCAGTATTTT,CASSLGNVWTDTQYF,.,TRBJ2-3,TRBV7-6,many
TGTGCCAGCAGCCACTCTGGAGGGTTCTACAATGAGCAGTTCTTC,CASSHSGGFYNEQFF,.,TRBJ2-1,TRBV12-3/TRBV12-4,few
TGTGCCAGCAGCTTAATCTTTCGGGATACGCAGTATTTT,CASSLIFRDTQYF,.,TRBJ2-3,TRBV7-6,few
TGTGCCAGCAGGAGGACAGGGGTTGAGCAGTTCTTC,CASRRTGVEQFF,TRBD1,TRBJ2-1,TRBV2,.
TGCGCCAGCAGCCAAGGGGTTCGAGGGGGGTTCTACGAGCAGTACTTC,CASSQGVRGGFYEQYF,.,TRBJ2-7,TRBV4-3,once
TGTGCCAGCAGCTTAATTTGGGGACGGAGTTTTTCTAATGAAAAACTGTTTTTT,CASSLIWGRSFSNEKLFF,.,TRBJ1-4,TRBV7-3,few
TGTGCCAGCAGTATAGAGGGACACTGGACCTACAATGAGCAGTTCTTC,CASSIEGHWTYNEQFF,.,TRBJ2-1,TRBV6-2/TRBV6-3,.
TGCGCCAGCAGCCAATATGGGAAAATAGGGGATCAGCCCCAGCATTTT,CASSQYGKIGDQPQHF,.,TRBJ1-5,TRBV4-1,.
TGTGCCAGCAGCTTCGGACAGGGGGCGCGGCATGAGCAGTTCTTC,CASSFGQGARHEQFF,TRBD1,TRBJ2-1,TRBV7-2,.
TGTGCCAGCAGTACGCTCCCGACAGCGTCAGAGACCCAGTACTTC,CASSTLPTASETQYF,.,TRBJ2-5,TRBV6-1,many
TGTGCCAGCAGATTAGGGGGGAGTTGGTGGTTTGAAGCTTTCTTT,CASRLGGSWWFEAFF,.,TRBJ1-1,TRBV12-3/TRBV12-4,.
TGTGCCAGCAGCTCCCTTGAGGGACTAGCCCCCTCCGATGAGCAGTTCTTC,CASSSLEGLAPSDEQFF,TRBD2,TRBJ2-1,TRBV13,once
TGTGCCAGCAGCTTAGCATCAACTAATGAAAAACTGTTTTTT,CASSLASTNEKLFF,.,TRBJ1-4,TRBV7-4,.
TGTGCCAGCAGTTTGCTGACTAGCGGGGAGGCGTATGGTGAGCAGTTCTTC,CASSLLTSGEAYGEQFF,TRBD2,TRBJ2-1,TRBV12-3/TRBV12-4,.
TGTGCCAGCAGCTTAGGGGCGGGTCCCGAAAGCACAGATACGCAGTATTTT,CASSLGAGPESTDTQYF,.,TRBJ2-3,TRBV7-2,.
TGTGCCAGCAGCTTACTACCCAGGAACGGGGATGCTTTCTTT,CASSLLPRNGDAFF,.,TRBJ1-1,TRBV7-4,.
TGTGCCATCAGTTTAGCGGGGACCTACAATGAGCAGTTCTTC,CAISLAGTYNEQFF,TRBD2,TRBJ2-1,TRBV10-3,.
TGTGCCAGCGTACAGGGAAACGAGCAGTACTTC,CASVQGNEQYF,.,TRBJ2-7,TRBV7-9,.